The 20 T cell receptor beta chains below were found in one sample sequenced in a study of blood T cell repertoires in COVID-19. Assay used: immunoSEQ multiplex PCR; TCRdb lists only in-frame clones, some missing. The repertoire holds nearly 50,000 clones, with just over 85% as singletons. The sequencing sample was made of peripheral blood. The receptors were sampled from an elderly woman with COVID-19, enrolled during active disease.

The chain links TRBV28 to TRBJ1-1, with D unclear. The CDR3 covers 14 residues. CDR1 MDHEN and CDR2 SYDVKM come from the germline V gene. Trimming removed 5 bases from V and 2 bases from J, with 12 bases in between. The CDR3 loop is CASSQVSTNTEAFF. The CDR3 DNA sequence: TGTGCCAGCAGTCAGGTCTCGACCAACACTGAAGCTTTCTTT. The full variable domain, completed using reference TRBV28 and TRBJ1-1, is DVKVTQSSRYLVKRTGEKVFLECVQDMDHENMFWYRQDPGLGLRLIYFSYDVKMKEKGDIPEGYSVSREKKERFSLILESASTNQTSMYLCASSQVSTNTEAFFGQGTRLTVV.

The chain has TRBV5-5 and TRBJ2-6; maybe TRBD1 (6 bases). Trimming took off 3 bases at V and 2 bases at J, with 6 bases between the two ends. The length of the CDR3 is 14 residues. Germline V gene data show CDR1 as SGHKS and CDR2 as YYEKEE (reference sequence). CDR3 coding DNA: TGTGCCAGCAGCTGGGACACTGGGGCCAACGTCCTGACTTTC. It is translated as CASSWDTGANVLTF. Variable domain in full (rest from reference TRBV5-5 and TRBJ2-6): DAGVTQSPTHLIKTRGQQVTLRCSPISGHKSVSWYQQVLGQGPQFIFQYYEKEERGRGNFPDRFSARQFPNYSSELNVNALLLGDSALYLCASSWDTGANVLTFGAGSRLTVL.

The chain carries TRBV6-4 and TRBJ1-6; 7 positions match TRBD1. Germline values: CDR1 MRHNA, CDR2 SNTAGT. The trim removed 3 bases at V and 7 bases at J, leaving 9 bases unmatched. CDR3 length: 16 residues. CDR3 loop: CASSEATGRNNSPLHF. The CDR3 coding sequence is TGTGCCAGCAGTGAGGCGACAGGGAGAAACAATTCACCCCTCCACTTT.

The chain uses TRBV7-9 and TRBJ1-6, with TRBD1 matching over 7 bases. The CDR3 covers 14 residues. Unmatched junction bases numbered 6, after V lost 4 bases and J lost 9 bases. Germline values: CDR1 SEHNR, CDR2 FQNEAQ (reference sequence). The CDR3: CASSSQTGSSPLHF. CDR3 in DNA: TGTGCCAGCAGCTCCCAGACAGGGAGTTCACCCCTCCACTTT.

This chain connects TRBV9 to TRBJ2-2, with 10 bases identical to TRBD1. Germline values: CDR1 SGDLS, CDR2 YYNGEE. This CDR3 contains 18 residues. V lost 4 bases, J lost 4 bases, and 13 bases stayed unmatched. The CDR3 coding sequence is TGTGCCAGCAGCCCTCGTGGCGACAGGGGGCGAATCACCGGGGAGCTGTTTTTT. This codes for CASSPRGDRGRITGELFF. Variable domain in full (rest from reference TRBV9 and TRBJ2-2): DSGVTQTPKHLITATGQRVTLRCSPRSGDLSVYWYQQSLDQGLQFLIQYYNGEERAKGNILERFSAQQFPDLHSELNLSSLELGDSALYFCASSPRGDRGRITGELFFGEGSRLTVL.

This sequence joins TRBV7-2 and TRBJ1-1; 8 bases match TRBD1. The CDR3 contains 17 residues. The J segment lost 1 base and the V segment lost 3 bases, leaving 10 bases of the junction unmatched. Germline V lookup: CDR1 SGHTA, CDR2 FQGNSA. CDR3 region: CASSLTIRDRKNTEAFF. The CDR3 region has the DNA TGTGCCAGCAGCTTGACGATCCGGGACAGGAAGAACACTGAAGCTTTCTTT.

The rearrangement links TRBV6-2 or TRBV6-3 to TRBJ1-2; D possibly corresponds to TRBD1 (5 bases). V dropped 5 bases and J dropped 6 bases, with 16 bases sitting between them. Germline CDR1 is MNHEY and CDR2 is SVGEGT. This CDR3 region has 14 residues. The CDR3 reads CASSPRGGLNGYTF. The CDR3 nucleotides read TGTGCCAGCAGTCCCCGGGGGGGTCTAAATGGCTACACCTTC.

The chain couples TRBV5-1 to TRBJ1-3; 9 bases align to TRBD1. The CDR3 runs 17 residues. Germline assignment: CDR1 SGHRS and CDR2 YFSETQ. V lost 4 bases and J lost 0; bases outside the gene matches: 8. The CDR3 DNA reads as TGCGCCAGCAGCAACACCACAGGGGGCTACTCTGGAAACACCATATATTTT. It yields the protein CASSNTTGGYSGNTIYF.

The rearrangement uses TRBV18 and TRBJ2-7; maybe TRBD2 (5 bases). Trimming left V 0 bases short and J 5 bases short, with 20 bases between. This CDR3 spans 17 amino acids. CDR1 and CDR2 (germline): KGHSH, LQKENI. CDR3 sequence: CASSPPLIAGGPNEQYF. CDR3 DNA: TGTGCCAGCTCACCACCGCTTATAGCTGGAGGTCCCAACGAGCAGTACTTC. The variable domain in full, with the rest retrieved from reference TRBV18 and TRBJ2-7, is NAGVMQNPRHLVRRRGQEARLRCSPMKGHSHVYWYRQLPEEGLKFMVYLQKENIIDESGMPKERFSAEFPKEGPSILRIQQVVRGDSAAYFCASSPPLIAGGPNEQYFGPGTRLTVT.

The genes are TRBV5-4 and TRBJ2-7; D might be TRBD1 (8 bases). Trimming took 1 base from V and 2 from J, leaving 16 bases between them. This CDR3 contains 16 residues. Germline CDR1 SGHNT, CDR2 YYREEE (reference sequence). CDR3 region: CASSLWGGQATYEQYF. CDR3 coding DNA: TGTGCCAGCAGCTTGTGGGGGGGACAGGCAACCTACGAGCAGTACTTC.

The chain carries TRBV2 and TRBJ1-1; TRBD1 matches at 8 bases. This CDR3 region has 13 residues. Germline values: CDR1 SNHLY, CDR2 FYNNEI. The ends lost 6 bases at V and 10 bases at J; junction bases unmatched: 10. CDR3 sequence (DNA): TGTGCCAGCAGGGCCTCCCAGGGGGCAGGAGCTTTCTTT. Residues: CASRASQGAGAFF.

The V and J genes are TRBV25-1 and TRBJ1-2, with D maybe TRBD1 (6 bases). V lost 3 bases, J lost 7 bases, and 9 bases lay in between. This CDR3 is 12 amino acids long. The germline V gene has CDR1 MGHDK and CDR2 SYGVNS. The CDR3 sequence is CASSDRGAGYTF. CDR3 coding DNA: TGTGCCAGCAGTGATCGGGGGGCTGGCTACACCTTC.

This chain connects TRBV19 to TRBJ2-1, with D perhaps TRBD1 (6 bases). The V end lost 6 bases, the J end lost 4 bases, and 10 bases lay between the germline ends. CDR1 and CDR2 (germline): LNHDA, SQIVND (reference sequence). This CDR3 region has 13 residues. DNA for the CDR3: TGTGCCAGTAGCCTAACAGGGTACAATGAGCAGTTCTTC. Translation gives CASSLTGYNEQFF.

The chain is built from TRBV5-4 and TRBJ1-2, with D possibly being TRBD1 (6 bases). CDR1 and CDR2 (germline): SGHNT, YYREEE (reference sequence). V was cut by 5 bases and J by 6 bases, with 14 bases left in between. The CDR3 covers 13 residues. Written as DNA, the CDR3 is TGTGCCAGCAGTCGGGACACCTTGAATGGCTACACCTTC. Protein sequence: CASSRDTLNGYTF.

V and J are TRBV18 and TRBJ1-2; possible D gene TRBD1, 6 bases. Per germline, CDR1 KGHSH and CDR2 LQKENI. The V end was cut by 6 bases, the J end by 6 bases, with 14 bases between. CDR3 length: 13 amino acids. CDR3: CASSLGRDNGYTF. Here the CDR3 DNA reads TGTGCCAGCTCCTTAGGGAGGGACAATGGCTACACCTTC. The variable domain in full, with the rest retrieved from reference TRBV18 and TRBJ1-2, is NAGVMQNPRHLVRRRGQEARLRCSPMKGHSHVYWYRQLPEEGLKFMVYLQKENIIDESGMPKERFSAEFPKEGPSILRIQQVVRGDSAAYFCASSLGRDNGYTFGSGTRLTVV.

CDR3 region: CASTGTGKGYEQYF. The CDR3 nucleotides are TGTGCCAGCACCGGGACAGGGAAAGGCTACGAGCAGTACTTC. This chain joins TRBV21-1 and TRBJ2-7; the tabulated D call, TRBD1, remains unverified against the DNA. TRBV21-1 is annotated as a pseudogene. This CDR3 is 14 amino acids long.

J is TRBJ1-2 and V is TRBV25-1, with D possibly TRBD1 on 6 matching bases. Germline loops: CDR1 MGHDK, CDR2 SYGVNS. This CDR3 has 13 amino acids. Between the trimmed V and J ends, which lost 8 bases and 7 bases, there was a span of 17 bases. CDR3 DNA: TGTGCCAGCCAGGGGACCATGTCTTTTGGCTACACCTTC. It is translated as CASQGTMSFGYTF.

The chain is built from TRBV7-8 and TRBJ2-7; D perhaps matches TRBD2 (5 bases). The CDR3 consists of 14 residues. The germline V gene encodes CDR1 SGHVS and CDR2 FQNEAQ. Trimming cost V 4 bases and J 0 bases, with 10 bases left between them. Written as DNA, the CDR3 is TGTGCCAGCAGCTCCCAACTAGTCTCCTACGAGCAGTACTTC. Translation: CASSSQLVSYEQYF. Using reference TRBV7-8 and TRBJ2-7 for the parts outside the CDR3, the full variable domain is GAGVSQSPRYKVAKRGQDVALRCDPISGHVSLFWYQQALGQGPEFLTYFQNEAQLDKSGLPSDRFFAERPEGSVSTLKIQRTQQEDSAVYLCASSSQLVSYEQYFGPGTRLTVT.

The chain combines TRBV7-2 with TRBJ1-4; 7 positions agree with TRBD1. The CDR3 runs 16 residues. Germline V gives CDR1 SGHTA, CDR2 FQGNSA. The V segment lost 4 bases and the J segment 8 bases; nucleotides outside the gene matches: 13. The CDR3 is CASSSPRGTDVEKLFF. In DNA form, the CDR3 reads TGTGCCAGCAGCTCCCCCCGCGGGACAGATGTGGAAAAACTGTTTTTT.

The chain joins TRBV27 to TRBJ2-7; D not certain. V was clipped by 5 bases and J by 5 bases, with 16 bases between them. From germline, CDR1 is MNHEY and CDR2 SMNVEV (reference sequence). This CDR3 comprises 14 residues. The DNA for the CDR3 is TGTGCCAGCAGTCCCCTAGGCCTCCGGAACGAGCAGTACTTC. This gives the protein CASSPLGLRNEQYF.